The clone carrying this TCR beta chain was seen more than once but under ten times. Its cognate antigen is unknown. The library protocol tagged individual cDNA molecules with unique molecular identifiers. Each CDR3 protein is one row after TCRdb ran MiXCR on the 5' RACE reads. The sample has tens of thousands of distinct CDR3 sequences; 20% are singletons. This CDR3 has 14 residues. Germline-derived CDR1 and CDR2 are SGHNT and YYREEE (reference sequence). Trimming at V came to 3 bases and at J to 10 bases, leaving 7 bases not matched to a gene. The record originates from a study of early T cells in non-severe SARS-CoV-2 infection. The wider study: Whole-blood bulk RNA, unsorted, was sequenced, and chains were unpaired.

Study-wide results and caveats: Using VDJdb, the matching emphasized anti-spike CD8 responses while missing private and CD4 specificities.

The source material was whole blood, sampled at baseline. The chain couples TRBV5-4 to TRBJ1-6; 7 nucleotides align to TRBD1. The source of this sequence is an adult who was a healthcare worker with PCR-confirmed SARS-CoV-2 infection or an uninfected control (not recorded which). CDR3 sequence: CASSSDRVRSPLHF. CDR3 bases: TGTGCCAGCAGCTCCGACAGGGTGCGATCACCCCTCCACTTT.